Below are 27 T cell receptor beta chains sequenced from a single sample in a study of Graves' ophthalmopathy and Graves' hyperthyroidism. The authors amplified TCR beta CDR3 regions, and they did so from RNA transcripts for repertoire sequencing. First-round RT-PCR employed HTBI primers, with a second-round multiplex PCR after it. TCRdb ran MiXCR on the multiplex PCR reads and lists one entry per CDR3 protein. Among hundreds of thousands of distinct CDR3 sequences listed, roughly 39% were seen once. Input material: peripheral blood. These receptors were collected from an adult man with Graves' ophthalmopathy.

This clonotype was found many times. This sequence joins TRBV19 and TRBJ2-6; D tentatively fits TRBD1 or TRBD2 (5 bases each). The germline V gene encodes CDR1 LNHDA and CDR2 SQIVND (reference sequence). This CDR3 contains 16 residues. Trimming cost V 4 bases and J 0 bases, with 10 bases left between them. In nucleotides, the CDR3 is TGTGCCAGTAGTAGGAGGCAGGGCTCTGGGGCCAACGTCCTGACTTTC. This encodes CASSRRQGSGANVLTF.

This clonotype was recorded at least ten times. This sequence joins TRBV12-3 or TRBV12-4 and TRBJ1-1; tentatively, D is TRBD1 (5 bases). With 3 bases removed from V and 1 base from J, the gap between germline ends came to 9 bases. The length of the CDR3 is 14 residues. CDR3 protein: CASSFGAENTEAFF. In nucleotides, the CDR3 is TGTGCCAGCAGTTTCGGGGCAGAGAACACTGAAGCTTTCTTT.

This clonotype came up many times. The J gene is TRBJ1-2, the V gene TRBV5-6; TRBD1 aligns across 8 bases. Trimming at V came to 5 bases and at J to 13 bases, leaving 7 bases not matched to a gene. Germline V gives CDR1 SGHDT, CDR2 YYEEEE. CDR3 length equals 11 residues. The CDR3 loop reads CASRSGQGFTF. The CDR3 DNA follows: TGTGCCAGCAGATCAGGACAGGGTTTCACCTTC.

This clonotype has a count of ten or more. The rearrangement uses TRBV20-1 and TRBJ1-1; TRBD1 might be the D (5 bases). The germline V and J ends were trimmed by 5 bases and 1 base, with 11 bases remaining between them. The germline gives CDR1 DFQATT, CDR2 SNEGSKA (reference sequence). The CDR3 is 13 amino acids. The CDR3 protein is CSAPQGWNTEAFF. CDR3 nucleotide sequence: TGCAGTGCTCCTCAGGGTTGGAACACTGAAGCTTTCTTT.

This clonotype was picked up many times. The gene calls are TRBV2 and TRBJ1-2, with TRBD1 matching over 7 bases. Per the germline V gene, CDR1 is SNHLY and CDR2 is FYNNEI. J lost 7 bases, V lost 9 bases, and 5 bases had no gene match. CDR3 size: 11 residues. The CDR3 region is CASGGGSGYTF. The DNA for the CDR3 is TGTGCCAGTGGAGGGGGCAGTGGCTACACCTTC.

The chain carries TRBV15 and TRBJ2-5, with D possibly being TRBD1 or TRBD2 (5 bases each). This CDR3 has 16 amino acids. CDR1 is LNHNV and CDR2 is YYDKDF in the germline V gene (reference sequence). The ends were cut back, 3 bases at V and 2 bases at J, with 16 bases in the middle. DNA for the CDR3: TGTGCCACCAGCAGGACGGCGGACGGGGCTCAAGAGACCCAGTACTTC. Translation: CATSRTADGAQETQYF.

The chain couples TRBV20-1 to TRBJ2-5; the D gene could be TRBD1 or TRBD2 (5 bases each). The CDR3 length is 15 residues. V lost 1 base and J lost 7, with 19 bases in between. Germline CDR1 DFQATT, CDR2 SNEGSKA (reference sequence). The CDR3: CSARGGTTPSGTQYF. CDR3 bases: TGCAGTGCTAGAGGGGGGACGACACCAAGTGGGACCCAGTACTTC.

The sample holds many counts of this clonotype. Germline and junction disagree at one end, which may indicate a read error. The chain is built from TRBV14 and TRBJ2-7, with D perhaps TRBD1 (6 bases). This CDR3 contains 11 residues. Per the germline V gene, CDR1 is SGHDN and CDR2 is FVKESK. This chain's CDR3 is CASSQGQAIHF. The DNA of the CDR3 is TGTGCCAGCAGCCAAGGACAGGCCATCCACTTC.

At least ten counts were recorded for this clonotype. The chain links TRBV7-2 to TRBJ1-2; D remains ambiguous. CDR1 SGHTA and CDR2 FQGNSA come from the germline V gene. V lost 3 bases, J lost 5 bases, and 19 bases lay in between. This CDR3 has 16 amino acids. The CDR3 DNA is TGTGCCAGCAGCTTTAGGTCCGGCCAGGCCCGATATGGCTACACCTTC. Protein sequence: CASSFRSGQARYGYTF. Full variable domain (outside the CDR3, taken from reference TRBV7-2 and TRBJ1-2): GAGVSQSPSNKVTEKGKDVELRCDPISGHTALYWYRQSLGQGLEFLIYFQGNSAPDKSGLPSDRFSAERTGGSVSTLTIQRTQQEDSAVYLCASSFRSGQARYGYTFGSGTRLTVV.

The V call is TRBV25-1, the J call TRBJ2-1; D is unclear. Between the trimmed V and J ends, which lost 6 bases and 9 bases, there was a span of 9 bases. The CDR3 is 11 residues long. Germline CDR1 MGHDK, CDR2 SYGVNS. As DNA, the CDR3 is TGTGCCAGCAGCCGGTCGGGTGAGCAGTTCTTC. Translating gives CASSRSGEQFF.

This clonotype showed up just a few times. The chain employs TRBV25-1 and TRBJ2-3; tentative D call: TRBD1 (6 bases). Germline CDR1 MGHDK, CDR2 SYGVNS. The germline V and J ends were trimmed by 5 bases and 2 bases, with 11 bases remaining between them. CDR3 length: 14 residues. CDR3: CASSPRGPTDTQYF. The CDR3 nucleotides read TGTGCCAGCAGTCCCAGGGGTCCCACAGATACGCAGTATTTT.

A note on this clonotype: This clone may be a read error of a much larger clone one base away. The chain joins TRBV12-3 or TRBV12-4 to TRBJ1-3; D is possibly TRBD1 (6 bases). The CDR3 contains 14 residues. The CDR3 nucleotides are TGTGCCAGCAAAGGGACATCCTTTCTAAACACCGTATATTTT. Protein: CASKGTSFLNTVYF.

V and J are TRBV24-1 and TRBJ2-7, with 8 nucleotides matching TRBD2. Germline V gene lookup returns CDR1 KGHDR and CDR2 SFDVKD. Trimming removed 4 bases from V and 4 bases from J; junction bases left unmatched: 8. This CDR3 region has 15 residues. The CDR3 nucleotides are TGTGCCACCAGTGACCCCAGCGGGAGTGGTTACGAGCAGTACTTC. Protein sequence: CATSDPSGSGYEQYF.

This clonotype was seen many times. The chain has TRBV7-8 and TRBJ2-7, with TRBD1 matching over 7 bases. Per the germline V gene, CDR1 is SGHVS and CDR2 is FQNEAQ. Trimming at V came to 5 bases and at J to 1 base, leaving 5 bases not matched to a gene. This CDR3 region has 14 residues. The CDR3 DNA reads TGTGCCAGCAGCAGAGGACAGGTGTCCTACGAGCAGTACTTC. Its protein product is CASSRGQVSYEQYF.

This clonotype occurred a few times. The V and J genes are TRBV13 and TRBJ2-7; D ambiguous. This CDR3 is 12 amino acids long. Per germline, CDR1 PRHDT and CDR2 FYEKMQ (reference sequence). Trimming cost V 4 bases and J 13 bases, with 17 bases left between them. CDR3 nucleotides: TGTGCCAGCAGCTCGGATCTTTTACCACTTTACTTC. Translating gives CASSSDLLPLYF.

A note on this clonotype: With a much larger clone just one base away, this may be a read error. V and J are TRBV10-3 and TRBJ1-2; possible D gene TRBD1, 6 bases. This CDR3 has 14 amino acids. Germline CDR1 is ENHRY and CDR2 is SYGVKD. CDR3 in amino acids: CANSLGAGANGYTF. CDR3 in DNA: TGTGCCAACAGTTTGGGAGCAGGGGCTAATGGCTACACCTTC.

The J gene is TRBJ2-2, the V gene TRBV5-1; 9 nucleotides align to TRBD2. Per germline, CDR1 SGHRS and CDR2 YFSETQ. This CDR3 has 17 residues. Trimming removed 4 bases from V and 1 base from J; junction bases left unmatched: 8. This CDR3 is CASSPSASGMNTGELFF. CDR3 sequence (DNA): TGCGCCAGCAGCCCGTCAGCTAGCGGGATGAACACCGGGGAGCTGTTTTTT.

This clonotype has a handful of counts. V usage is TRBV29-1 and J usage is TRBJ2-7; no clear D. Germline V gene data show CDR1 as SQVTM and CDR2 as ANQGSEA. Trimming shortened V by 6 bases and J by 0 bases, and 12 bases separated the two germline ends. The length of the CDR3 is 13 residues. The CDR3 coding sequence is TGCAGCGTACGCGACCTAAGCTCCTACGAGCAGTACTTC. This codes for CSVRDLSSYEQYF.

This clonotype has at least ten counts. The gene calls are TRBV20-1 and TRBJ2-7, with a possible D match to TRBD1 (6 bases). The CDR3 totals 13 residues. Trimming took off 4 bases at V and 0 bases at J, with 10 bases between the two ends. Germline values: CDR1 DFQATT, CDR2 SNEGSKA (reference sequence). CDR3 region: CSATDSASYEQYF. For the CDR3, the DNA is TGCAGTGCTACGGACAGTGCCTCCTACGAGCAGTACTTC.

This clonotype was counted a few times. CDR3 bases: TGTGCCAGCATCCCCCCGGGGGCCTACGAGCAGTACTTC. It encodes CASIPPGAYEQYF. The chain has TRBV10-3 and TRBJ2-7; TRBD2 might be the D (6 bases). Germline assignment: CDR1 ENHRY and CDR2 SYGVKD. This CDR3 spans 13 amino acids. V was pared by 10 bases and J by 2 bases, with 15 bases between.

Many counts were recorded for this clonotype. As DNA, the CDR3 is TGTGCCAGCAAAGGGACAGGAGATGGCTACACCTTC. It encodes CASKGTGDGYTF. The gene calls are TRBV9 and TRBJ1-2, with 8 bases identical to TRBD1. The CDR3 has 12 amino acids. V dropped 6 bases and J dropped 6; count of bases not matched to a gene: 4. Germline V gene lookup returns CDR1 SGDLS and CDR2 YYNGEE.

This clonotype was seen repeatedly, ten times or more. V gene TRBV9 combines with J gene TRBJ1-2, with D hard to call. V was pared by 3 bases and J by 7 bases, with 7 bases between. This CDR3 spans 11 amino acids. Germline V gives CDR1 SGDLS, CDR2 YYNGEE. The chain's CDR3 is CASSGAFGYTF. The CDR3 bases are TGTGCCAGCAGCGGCGCGTTTGGCTACACCTTC.

The V gene is TRBV10-3, the J gene TRBJ1-2; a possible D gene is TRBD1 (6 bases). CDR3 length: 11 amino acids. Germline V lookup: CDR1 ENHRY, CDR2 SYGVKD. V was shortened by 10 bases and J by 5 bases, with 11 bases between the two germline ends. The CDR3 nucleotides read TGTGCCAACCCAGGGGCGTATGGCTACACCTTC. This codes for CANPGAYGYTF.

This clonotype was seen at least ten times. J is TRBJ1-4 and V is TRBV20-1; 7 positions match TRBD1. The V segment lost 6 bases and the J segment 2 bases; nucleotides outside the gene matches: 3. Germline V gene lookup returns CDR1 DFQATT and CDR2 SNEGSKA (reference sequence). The CDR3 is 13 residues long. CDR3 in DNA: TGCAGTGCGCGGGACAGCACTAATGAAAAACTGTTTTTT. Translating gives CSARDSTNEKLFF.

Regarding this clonotype: A read error may produce the germline difference seen at one junction end. J is TRBJ2-7 and V is TRBV5-6; D call uncertain. This CDR3 comprises 13 residues. CDR1 is SGHDT, CDR2 YYEEEE, per germline. CDR3 in amino acids: CAGSLVGSYEQYF. The CDR3 DNA follows: TGTGCCGGCAGCTTGGTAGGCTCCTACGAGCAGTACTTC.

Regarding this clonotype: Germline and junction disagree at one end, which may indicate a read error. The V and J genes are TRBV29-1 and TRBJ2-6; the match to TRBD1 covers 11 bases. The CDR3 spans 12 residues. In germline, CDR1 is SQVTM, CDR2 ANQGSEA. DNA of the CDR3: TGCAGCATCGGACAGGGGGCTTATACTGAAGCTTTC. Its protein product is CSIGQGAYTEAF.

This chain connects TRBV7-9 to TRBJ2-2, with TRBD1 matching over 7 bases. V dropped 6 bases and J dropped 7; count of bases not matched to a gene: 8. Germline lookup yields CDR1 SEHNR and CDR2 FQNEAQ (reference sequence). The CDR3 is made up of 14 amino acids. The CDR3 protein is CASRAPTGIGELFF. For the CDR3, the DNA is TGTGCCAGCAGGGCCCCGACAGGGATCGGGGAGCTGTTTTTT. The full variable domain, in which reference TRBV7-9 and TRBJ2-2 provide the parts outside the CDR3, is DTGVSQNPRHKITKRGQNVTFRCDPISEHNRLYWYRQTLGQGPEFLTYFQNEAQLEKSRLLSDRFSAERPKGSFSTLEIQRTEQGDSAMYLCASRAPTGIGELFFGEGSRLTVL.